Below, 20 T cell receptor beta chains from the same sample are listed, as sequenced in a study of glioma-infiltrating T cells. Using RNA template, CDR3s of TCR alpha and beta were amplified with iRepertoire arm-PCR. TCRdb re-derived calls from the multiplex PCR reads in MiXCR, one entry per CDR3 protein. The data hold about 89,000 distinct CDR3 sequences, with about 25% observed a single time. The specimen was glioma tissue, nonneoplastic brain tissue, or PBMCs (not recorded which). These receptors were taken from a human donor with low-grade glioma or glioblastoma, undergoing nonglioma brain surgery, or in good health (not recorded which).

In its sample, this clonotype was seen many times. This chain uses TRBV6-1 with TRBJ2-2; D gene ambiguous. Germline V gene lookup returns CDR1 MNHNS and CDR2 SASEGT. V was shortened by 5 bases and J by 4 bases, with 5 bases between the two germline ends. This CDR3 has 12 residues. The CDR3 coding sequence is TGTGCCAGCAGTTACGCCACCGGGGAGCTGTTTTTT. It specifies CASSYATGELFF.

V and J are TRBV5-4 and TRBJ1-2; TRBD1 aligns across 8 bases. Germline trimming cut 8 bases from V and 4 bases from J; bases unmatched to any gene: 7. In germline, CDR1 is SGHNT, CDR2 YYREEE (reference sequence). This CDR3 is 13 amino acids long. CDR3 bases: TGTGCCAGTACCGGACAGGGACGCTATGGCTACACCTTC. Protein sequence: CASTGQGRYGYTF. Full variable domain (missing parts from reference TRBV5-4 and TRBJ1-2): ETGVTQSPTHLIKTRGQQVTLRCSSQSGHNTVSWYQQALGQGPQFIFQYYREEENGRGNFPPRFSGLQFPNYSSELNVNALELDDSALYLCASTGQGRYGYTFGSGTRLTVV.

This clonotype was seen repeatedly, ten times or more. The genes are TRBV12-3 or TRBV12-4 and TRBJ1-4; TRBD1 is a possible D gene (5 bases). The length of the CDR3 is 18 residues. Between the trimmed V and J ends, which lost 8 bases and 7 bases, there was a span of 29 bases. CDR3 residues: CASSITRGGGGGGEKLFF. In DNA form, the CDR3 reads TGTGCCAGCTCAATAACCCGTGGCGGGGGGGGAGGAGGTGAAAAACTGTTTTTT.

For this clonotype: This may be a read error: a much more frequent sequence differs by one nucleotide. The gene calls are TRBV2 and TRBJ1-6; possibly TRBD1 for D (5 bases). Germline lookup yields CDR1 SNHLY and CDR2 FYNNEI. This CDR3 spans 13 amino acids. Written as DNA, the CDR3 is TGTGCCAGCAGTGCCCTCGACAGTTCAACCCTCCACTTT. This translates into CASSALDSSTLHF.

There are many counts of this clonotype. The chain has TRBV20-1 and TRBJ1-1, with D uncertain. Germline V gene data show CDR1 as DFQATT and CDR2 as SNEGSKA (reference sequence). The CDR3 sequence is 15 residues long. V lost 0 bases to trimming and J lost 6 bases, with 17 bases between them. CDR3 nucleotides: TGCAGTGCTAGAGATGTACGATTAAGCATCCCTGAAGCTTTCTTT. It yields the protein CSARDVRLSIPEAFF.

The chain employs TRBV11-1 and TRBJ2-7; TRBD1 might be the D (6 bases). The CDR3 totals 12 residues. V lost 6 bases and J lost 4, with 10 bases in between. Germline CDR1 reads SGHAT; CDR2 reads FQDESV (reference sequence). The CDR3, as DNA: TGTGCCAGCAGTCTGGACAGATACGAGCAGTACTTC. It yields the protein CASSLDRYEQYF.

The chain links TRBV5-1 to TRBJ2-5; a weak D match, TRBD2 (5 bases). CDR3 length: 14 residues. Germline V gene sequence: CDR1 SGHRS, CDR2 YFSETQ. Trimming pared 3 bases from V and 5 bases from J, leaving 14 bases between. The CDR3 DNA sequence: TGCGCCAGCAGCTCTCGCCCCGGCGGGGAGACCCAGTACTTC. The encoded protein is CASSSRPGGETQYF. Full variable domain (missing parts from reference TRBV5-1 and TRBJ2-5): KAGVTQTPRYLIKTRGQQVTLSCSPISGHRSVSWYQQTPGQGLQFLFEYFSETQRNKGNFPGRFSGRQFSNSRSEMNVSTLELGDSALYLCASSSRPGGETQYFGPGTRLLVL.

This clonotype has just one count. The chain uses TRBV18 and TRBJ2-5; 12 positions match TRBD1. V lost 0 bases, J lost 2 bases, and 4 bases stayed unmatched. The CDR3 runs 17 residues. Germline V gene lookup returns CDR1 KGHSH and CDR2 LQKENI. CDR3 sequence: CASSPPGTGGRQETQYF. CDR3 nucleotide sequence: TGTGCCAGCTCACCACCAGGGACAGGGGGCCGGCAAGAGACCCAGTACTTC.

Many counts were recorded for this clonotype. The chain recombines TRBV12-3 or TRBV12-4 with TRBJ2-3; D is undetermined. The V and J ends lost 6 bases and 2 bases respectively, with 9 bases between them. This CDR3 region has 13 residues. This CDR3 is CASRLLPTDTQYF. The CDR3 DNA sequence: TGTGCCAGCAGGCTTCTCCCCACAGATACGCAGTATTTT.

This clonotype was detected ten times or more. The chain has TRBV15 and TRBJ2-1; 14 bases are shared with TRBD2. CDR1 is LNHNV, CDR2 YYDKDF, per germline (reference sequence). Losses at the gene ends were 5 bases for V and 7 bases for J; bases not matched to a gene: 10. CDR3 length: 17 residues. The CDR3 protein is CATSSGTSGRSLNEQFF. The CDR3 DNA follows: TGTGCCACCAGCTCCGGGACTAGCGGGAGAAGTTTGAATGAGCAGTTCTTC.

This clonotype has a handful of counts. This chain links TRBV3-1 with TRBJ1-1, with 10 bases lining up with TRBD1. V gave up 2 bases and J gave up 3 bases; unmatched junction bases: 3. The CDR3 length is 15 residues. Per germline, CDR1 LGHDT and CDR2 YNNKEL (reference sequence). Written as DNA, the CDR3 is TGTGCCAGCAGCCAACGGACAGGGGGGTACACTGAAGCTTTCTTT. Residues: CASSQRTGGYTEAFF. Drawing the rest from reference TRBV3-1 and TRBJ1-1, the complete variable domain is DTAVSQTPKYLVTQMGNDKSIKCEQNLGHDTMYWYKQDSKKFLKIMFSYNNKELIINETVPNRFSPKSPDKAHLNLHINSLELGDSAVYFCASSQRTGGYTEAFFGQGTRLTVV.

In this sample, this clonotype turned up many times. The rearrangement joins TRBV12-5 to TRBJ2-7; no firm D call. Germline loops: CDR1 LGHNT, CDR2 FRNRAP. The CDR3 extends over 16 amino acids. V was shortened by 0 bases and J by 0 bases, with 12 bases between the two germline ends. The CDR3 sequence is CASGLVRAASSYEQYF. The CDR3 bases are TGTGCTAGTGGTTTGGTACGGGCAGCCAGCTCCTACGAGCAGTACTTC.

The table lists this clonotype with many counts. The chain uses TRBV20-1 and TRBJ1-3; D possibly corresponds to TRBD1 (5 bases). Per the germline V gene, CDR1 is DFQATT and CDR2 is SNEGSKA (reference sequence). CDR3 length: 14 amino acids. The ends were cut back, 3 bases at V and 0 bases at J, with 9 bases in the middle. The CDR3 is CSASAGGSGNTIYF. The CDR3 DNA is TGCAGTGCTAGTGCGGGGGGCTCTGGAAACACCATATATTTT.

This clonotype was found many times. The J gene is TRBJ1-2, the V gene TRBV12-3 or TRBV12-4; D is perhaps TRBD1 (6 bases). This CDR3 has 14 amino acids. The ends were cut back, 2 bases at V and 3 bases at J, with 10 bases in the middle. In DNA, the CDR3 is TGTGCCAGCAGTTTAACAGGGCTAGACTATGGCTACACCTTC. Translation: CASSLTGLDYGYTF.

This clonotype has ten or more counts. CDR3 bases: TGCAGTGTGTTGGGCGGGAGCCGCCGGGTCCCAGATACGCAGTATTTT. Translation: CSVLGGSRRVPDTQYF. The J gene is TRBJ2-3, the V gene TRBV20-1; 7 positions agree with TRBD2. The CDR3 is made up of 16 amino acids. V shed 7 bases, J shed 4 bases, and the junction held 17 bases outside the gene matches. Per germline, CDR1 DFQATT and CDR2 SNEGSKA (reference sequence).

In its sample, this clonotype was seen many times. The CDR3 DNA reads as TGTGCCAGCAGCAGAAGGGCACAGGACGGCTATGGCTACACCTTC. Protein: CASSRRAQDGYGYTF. The chain recombines TRBV7-2 with TRBJ1-2, with D possibly TRBD1 on 5 matching bases. CDR1 and CDR2 from the germline V gene are SGHTA and FQGNSA. V dropped 5 bases and J dropped 4 bases, with 17 bases sitting between them. The CDR3 spans 15 residues.

This clonotype has at least ten counts. The chain combines TRBV29-1 with TRBJ2-1, with TRBD1 matching over 9 bases. The CDR3 loop spans 13 amino acids. The trim removed 6 bases at V and 8 bases at J, leaving 8 bases unmatched. In germline, CDR1 is SQVTM, CDR2 ANQGSEA. The CDR3 coding sequence is TGCAGCGTCCTACAGGGGGCAAGGGATGAGCAGTTCTTC. It translates to CSVLQGARDEQFF.

On this clonotype: Being one base from a much bigger clone, this may be a read error. Because the CDR3 is missing its conserved closing phenylalanine or tryptophan, this is likely a read error. The rearrangement joins TRBV18 to TRBJ1-1; the match to TRBD1 covers 9 bases. The CDR3 covers 16 residues. Losses at the gene ends were 4 bases for V and 1 base for J; bases not matched to a gene: 7. Looked up from germline, CDR1 is KGHSH and CDR2 is LQKENI. This CDR3 is CASSRTGTGKNTEAFL. CDR3 DNA: TGTGCCAGCTCACGAACCGGGACAGGGAAGAACACTGAAGCTTTCTTA.

This clonotype was picked up many times. The chain uses TRBV27 and TRBJ2-1, with D possibly matching TRBD1 (5 bases). The CDR3 sequence is 12 residues long. With 2 bases removed from V and 9 bases from J, the gap between germline ends came to 8 bases. Germline lookup yields CDR1 MNHEY and CDR2 SMNVEV (reference sequence). The CDR3, as DNA: TGTGCCAGCAGTTTAAGGGGTCCTGAGCAGTTCTTC. It codes for CASSLRGPEQFF.

There are a few counts of this clonotype. The J gene is TRBJ1-1, the V gene TRBV19, with D unclear. CDR1 and CDR2 from the germline V gene are LNHDA and SQIVND (reference sequence). CDR3 length: 13 amino acids. Trimming took off 3 bases at V and 1 base at J, with 6 bases between the two ends. The CDR3 nucleotides read TGTGCCAGTAGTATTGACGCGAACACTGAAGCTTTCTTT. As protein: CASSIDANTEAFF.